This T cell receptor (beta chain) derives from a study of T-cell reconstitution after alpha-beta-depleted transplantation in children. The CDR3 contains 12 residues. V dropped 0 bases and J dropped 7 bases, with 7 bases sitting between them. In germline, CDR1 is SGHRS, CDR2 YFSETQ. This clonotype was recorded at least ten times. The TCRbeta library incorporated unique molecular identifiers. TCRdb used MiXCR to reprocess the PCR reads, holding one entry per CDR3 protein. The sample consists of hundreds of thousands of distinct CDR3 sequences, 12% of them appearing once. The receptor was derived from a human donor who donated a stem cell graft to a child with combined immunodeficiency. This chain uses TRBV5-1 with TRBJ1-2; D remains unclear. The sample in question was PBMCs from the stem cell graft donor, obtained from the stem cell graft. CDR3 bases: TGCGCCAGCAGCTTGGATGGTTTTGGCTACACCTTC. This translates into CASSLDGFGYTF. The whole variable domain, remainder taken from reference TRBV5-1 and TRBJ1-2, is KAGVTQTPRYLIKTRGQQVTLSCSPISGHRSVSWYQQTPGQGLQFLFEYFSETQRNKGNFPGRFSGRQFSNSRSEMNVSTLELGDSALYLCASSLDGFGYTFGSGTRLTVV.